The 13 T cell receptor beta chains reported below all come from one sample, sequenced in a study of blood T cell repertoires in COVID-19. Data came from immunoSEQ multiplex PCR; TCRdb stores just in-frame clones and leaves some out. The sample contains fewer than 15,000 clones, roughly 76% of which appear only once. The sample comprised peripheral blood. The source is a human donor in a cohort sampled during active COVID-19.

This clone was found once. The V call is TRBV2, the J call TRBJ2-3; 9 bases line up with TRBD2. The V segment lost 8 bases and the J segment 6 bases; nucleotides outside the gene matches: 0. Germline values: CDR1 SNHLY, CDR2 FYNNEI. The CDR3 sequence is 11 residues long. CDR3 loop: CASLAGDTQYF. In DNA, the CDR3 is TGTGCCAGCCTAGCGGGGGATACGCAGTATTTT. The whole variable domain, remainder taken from reference TRBV2 and TRBJ2-3, is EPEVTQTPSHQVTQMGQEVILRCVPISNHLYFYWYRQILGQKVEFLVSFYNNEISEKSEIFDDQFSVERPDGSNFTLKIRSTKLEDSAMYFCASLAGDTQYFGPGTRLTVL.

The rearrangement links TRBV18 to TRBJ1-6; 12 nucleotides align to TRBD1. The CDR3 extends over 16 amino acids. J lost 10 bases, V lost 5 bases, and 9 bases had no gene match. Germline values: CDR1 KGHSH, CDR2 LQKENI. CDR3 nucleotides: TGTGCCAGCTCATCTGGGACAGGGGGCGTAAAATCACCCCTCCACTTT. The encoded protein is CASSSGTGGVKSPLHF.

This chain connects TRBV30 to TRBJ2-5; no clear D. Deletions cut 0 bases from V and 5 bases from J, with 4 bases between. The CDR3 has 11 residues. Per the germline V gene, CDR1 is GTSNPN and CDR2 is SVGIG (reference sequence). CDR3 coding DNA: TGTGCCTGGAGTGTACAGGAGACCCAGTACTTC. Translated, it gives CAWSVQETQYF. Full variable domain (missing parts from reference TRBV30 and TRBJ2-5): SQTIHQWPATLVQPVGSPLSLECTVEGTSNPNLYWYRQAAGRGLQLLFYSVGIGQISSEVPQNLSASRPQDRQFILSSKKLLLSDSGFYLCAWSVQETQYFGPGTRLLVL.

The chain uses TRBV18 and TRBJ1-5; maybe TRBD1 (6 bases). The CDR3 has 17 amino acids. V was trimmed by 1 base and J by 0 bases, leaving 13 bases between them. Germline-derived CDR1 and CDR2 are KGHSH and LQKENI. The CDR3 loop is CASSPRRQDDSNQPQHF. The CDR3, as DNA: TGTGCCAGCTCACCACGGCGACAGGACGATAGCAATCAGCCCCAGCATTTT.

V usage is TRBV18 and J usage is TRBJ2-5; 7 bases match TRBD2. Germline trimming cut 1 base from V and 1 base from J; bases unmatched to any gene: 3. The CDR3 is 15 amino acids. CDR1 is KGHSH and CDR2 is LQKENI in the germline V gene. In DNA form, the CDR3 reads TGTGCCAGCTCACCACTCCGGGAGGCCCAAGAGACCCAGTACTTC. This encodes CASSPLREAQETQYF.

The chain couples TRBV7-2 to TRBJ2-1, with a possible D match to TRBD2 (6 bases). There are 13 residues in the CDR3. Trimming shortened V by 5 bases and J by 4 bases, and 9 bases separated the two germline ends. Looked up from germline, CDR1 is SGHTA and CDR2 is FQGNSA. As DNA, the CDR3 is TGTGCCAGCAGCGCCGCGGGGTACAATGAGCAGTTCTTC. It codes for CASSAAGYNEQFF.

This clone was detected only a few times. The genes are TRBV3-1 (or the pseudogene TRBV3-2) and TRBJ2-7; D might be TRBD1 (5 bases). CDR3 length: 16 amino acids. The V gene's germline CDR1 is LGHDT and CDR2 YNNKEL (reference sequence). The V and J ends lost 0 bases and 2 bases respectively, with 14 bases between them. CDR3 sequence reads: CASSQDLSTVTYEQYF. CDR3 coding DNA: TGTGCCAGCAGCCAAGATCTCTCGACAGTAACCTACGAGCAGTACTTC.

The chain uses TRBV6-6 and TRBJ2-7; 10 bases line up with TRBD1. Germline assignment: CDR1 MNHNY and CDR2 SVGAGI (reference sequence). This CDR3 has 14 residues. J lost 2 bases, V lost 6 bases, and 4 bases had no gene match. In nucleotides, the CDR3 is TGTGCCAGCAGCAAGGGACAGGGGCCCTACGAGCAGTACTTC. Translated: CASSKGQGPYEQYF.

For this clone: The junction departs from germline at one end; a sequencing error may be responsible. The genes are TRBV3-1 (or the pseudogene TRBV3-2) and TRBJ1-6; TRBD1 matches at 12 bases. This CDR3 has 17 residues. Germline assignment: CDR1 LGHDT and CDR2 YNNKEL (reference sequence). CDR3 protein: CASNQKGDRGPNSPLHF. In nucleotides, the CDR3 is TGTGCCAGCAACCAAAAGGGGGACAGGGGGCCGAATTCACCCCTCCACTTT.

This clone was seen a few times. The chain joins TRBV7-2 to TRBJ2-7; 10 bases line up with TRBD2. The CDR3 is 15 residues long. Germline V gene lookup returns CDR1 SGHTA and CDR2 FQGNSA. V dropped 4 bases and J dropped 4; count of bases not matched to a gene: 7. The CDR3 DNA is TGTGCCAGCAGCTCACACCCGGGACTAGCGTACGAGCAGTACTTC. Residues: CASSSHPGLAYEQYF. The whole variable domain, filled in from reference TRBV7-2 and TRBJ2-7, reads GAGVSQSPSNKVTEKGKDVELRCDPISGHTALYWYRQSLGQGLEFLIYFQGNSAPDKSGLPSDRFSAERTGGSVSTLTIQRTQQEDSAVYLCASSSHPGLAYEQYFGPGTRLTVT.

This clone was found once. CDR3 nucleotides: TGTGCCATCAGGGGCGACAGGACCATAGGAGAGACCCAGTACTTC. Amino acids: CAIRGDRTIGETQYF. The V gene is TRBV10-3, the J gene TRBJ2-5, with D maybe TRBD1 (6 bases). CDR3 length: 15 residues. CDR1 and CDR2 from the germline V gene are ENHRY and SYGVKD. The germline V and J ends were trimmed by 6 bases and 4 bases, with 18 bases remaining between them.

The J gene is TRBJ1-4, the V gene TRBV7-9; tentatively, D is TRBD1 (6 bases). The length of the CDR3 is 14 residues. Germline V gene data show CDR1 as SEHNR and CDR2 as FQNEAQ (reference sequence). The V end lost 5 bases, the J end lost 6 bases, and 13 bases lay between the germline ends. CDR3 sequence: CASSDQGLHEKLFF. CDR3 in DNA: TGTGCCAGCAGCGACCAGGGGCTGCATGAAAAACTGTTTTTT.

The V call is TRBV7-9, the J call TRBJ1-1, with D tentatively TRBD1 (5 bases). The CDR3 covers 17 residues. V shed 5 bases and J shed 1 base, with 20 bases lying between them. Germline V gene lookup returns CDR1 SEHNR and CDR2 FQNEAQ (reference sequence). CDR3 sequence reads: CASSPRWAGKANTEAFF. The CDR3 nucleotides are TGTGCCAGCAGCCCCCGGTGGGCAGGGAAGGCGAACACTGAAGCTTTCTTT.